A single sample is the source of the 12 T cell receptor beta chains below, sequenced in a study of blood T cell repertoires in COVID-19. Some clones are missing from TCRdb's copy, which holds only in-frame ones; the method was immunoSEQ multiplex PCR. This repertoire shows roughly 200,000 clones, roughly nine tenths found once; its top ten account for 2% to 2.5%. Sample: PBMCs or T cells enriched from blood (not recorded which). These receptors were taken from a woman aged 40 to 50 with acute COVID-19.

The genes are TRBV27 and TRBJ1-1; TRBD1 aligns across 11 bases. This CDR3 is built from 18 residues. CDR1 MNHEY and CDR2 SMNVEV come from the germline V gene (reference sequence). Trimming cost V 8 bases and J 0 bases; bases outside gene matches: 14. The CDR3 coding sequence is TGTGCCAGCGGCTCGGACAGGGGGCTTCTTAAATTGAACACTGAAGCTTTCTTT. As protein: CASGSDRGLLKLNTEAFF.

V is TRBV18 and J is TRBJ2-5; 8 positions match TRBD2. The CDR3 sequence is 14 residues long. After removal of 0 bases from V and 4 bases from J, the junction contained 1 base not matched to a gene. The V gene's germline CDR1 is KGHSH and CDR2 LQKENI. The CDR3 nucleotides read TGTGCCAGCTCACCACCCGGGGGGGGAGAGACCCAGTACTTC. Translation gives CASSPPGGGETQYF.

The rearrangement links TRBV30 to TRBJ1-1; the match to TRBD1 covers 10 bases. V lost 0 bases, J lost 4 bases, and 5 bases stayed unmatched. The CDR3 totals 15 residues. Germline CDR1 GTSNPN, CDR2 SVGIG (reference sequence). CDR3 DNA: TGTGCCTGGAGTGTACGGGGACAGGGGTTCACTGAAGCTTTCTTT. Translation gives CAWSVRGQGFTEAFF. Combining the CDR3 with reference TRBV30 and TRBJ1-1 gives the whole variable domain SQTIHQWPATLVQPVGSPLSLECTVEGTSNPNLYWYRQAAGRGLQLLFYSVGIGQISSEVPQNLSASRPQDRQFILSSKKLLLSDSGFYLCAWSVRGQGFTEAFFGQGTRLTVV.

This chain joins TRBV28 and TRBJ1-5, with 7 bases lining up with TRBD1. The CDR3 is 11 residues long. Germline CDR1 is MDHEN and CDR2 is SYDVKM. V was clipped by 6 bases and J by 13 bases; unmatched bases: 6. This CDR3 is CASSRGQNQHF. In DNA form, the CDR3 reads TGTGCCAGCAGCCGGGGACAGAATCAGCATTTT.

The rearrangement uses TRBV30 and TRBJ1-2; 7 bases align to TRBD1. The trim removed 0 bases at V and 4 bases at J, leaving 2 bases unmatched. The CDR3 covers 13 residues. Looked up from germline, CDR1 is GTSNPN and CDR2 is SVGIG (reference sequence). The CDR3 DNA reads TGTGCCTGGAGTGTAGGGACAGCCTATGGCTACACCTTC. Its translation: CAWSVGTAYGYTF.

This rearrangement joins TRBV3-1 (or the pseudogene TRBV3-2) to TRBJ2-7; TRBD2 might be the D (6 bases). The CDR3 covers 15 residues. Per the germline V gene, CDR1 is LGHDT and CDR2 is YNNKEL (reference sequence). Between the trimmed V and J ends, which lost 1 base and 4 bases, there was a span of 14 bases. The CDR3: CASSQGASDGYEQYF. The CDR3 bases are TGTGCCAGCAGCCAAGGGGCTAGCGATGGTTACGAGCAGTACTTC.

The chain recombines TRBV28 with TRBJ1-4; 11 bases align to TRBD1. Germline values: CDR1 MDHEN, CDR2 SYDVKM. The CDR3 sequence is 15 residues long. With 8 bases clipped from V and 10 bases from J, the junction kept 12 bases outside the gene matches. CDR3 sequence: CASHRGGQGDGKLFF. The CDR3 DNA reads TGTGCCAGCCACCGGGGGGGACAGGGGGACGGAAAACTGTTTTTT.

The chain's CDR3 is CARETEEQFF. DNA for the CDR3: TGTGCCAGGGAGACAGAAGAGCAGTTCTTC. The V and J genes are TRBV19 and TRBJ2-1, with D maybe TRBD1 (5 bases). Trimming stripped 9 bases from V and 10 bases from J, with 10 bases between. The germline CDR1 and CDR2 sequences are LNHDA and SQIVND (reference sequence). The CDR3 is 10 residues long.

V is TRBV27 and J is TRBJ1-1; 9 positions match TRBD1. J gave up 2 bases and V 4 bases, and 8 bases lay outside the gene matches. The CDR3 covers 16 residues. The V gene's germline CDR1 is MNHEY and CDR2 SMNVEV (reference sequence). The CDR3 DNA reads TGTGCCAGCAGTTCCTACAGGGGGCGACTTAACACTGAAGCTTTCTTT. It yields the protein CASSSYRGRLNTEAFF.

The chain carries TRBV6-1 and TRBJ2-7; D might be TRBD1 (5 bases). The length of the CDR3 is 14 residues. Trimming cost V 2 bases and J 2 bases, with 10 bases left between them. Germline-derived CDR1 and CDR2 are MNHNS and SASEGT. CDR3 loop: CASSERAGTYEQYF. The CDR3 DNA follows: TGTGCCAGCAGTGAAAGGGCAGGGACCTACGAGCAGTACTTC.

The V gene is TRBV6-5, the J gene TRBJ2-2; the D gene is possibly TRBD2 (6 bases). From germline, CDR1 is MNHEY and CDR2 SVGAGI. This CDR3 contains 12 residues. The V and J ends lost 10 bases and 6 bases respectively, with 12 bases between them. The CDR3 protein is CAIQEGSGELFF. The CDR3 DNA reads as TGTGCCATCCAGGAGGGTTCCGGGGAGCTGTTTTTT.

Only a few counts were recorded for this clone. The rearrangement joins TRBV18 to TRBJ1-4; D is unresolved. Per the germline V gene, CDR1 is KGHSH and CDR2 is LQKENI. This CDR3 region has 17 residues. Trimming pared 3 bases from V and 4 bases from J, leaving 18 bases between. The CDR3 loop reads CASSPHPPGKNNEKLFF. In DNA form, the CDR3 reads TGTGCCAGCTCACCTCACCCCCCCGGGAAGAATAATGAAAAACTGTTTTTT.